These 5 T cell receptor beta chains came from one sample sequenced in a study of T cell changes during pregnancy in multiple sclerosis. The data were produced by immunoSEQ multiplex PCR, yet TCRdb's version contains in-frame clones alone and is incomplete. This table has 40,000 to 60,000 clones, almost 95% appearing once. The specimen comprised CD4+ T cells from peripheral blood mononuclear cells, sampled in the third trimester of pregnancy. The receptors shown here come from a female donor with multiple sclerosis, enrolled in a pregnancy study.

The CDR3 coding sequence is TGTGCCAGCAGCTTAGGCTCCAACAGGCAGAACTATGGCTACACCTTC. It translates to CASSLGSNRQNYGYTF. The V and J genes are TRBV7-2 and TRBJ1-2; D may be TRBD1 (5 bases). V was cut by 1 base and J by 2 bases, with 14 bases left in between. The CDR3 loop spans 16 amino acids. CDR1 and CDR2 (germline): SGHTA, FQGNSA.

This chain uses TRBV4-2 with TRBJ2-7; D remains unclear. There are 16 residues in the CDR3. The V end lost 0 bases, the J end lost 2 bases, and 14 bases lay between the germline ends. In germline, CDR1 is LGHNA, CDR2 YNFKEQ. In nucleotides, the CDR3 is TGTGCCAGCAGCCAAGATCTCCTCCGGGTCGCCTACGAGCAGTACTTC. It encodes CASSQDLLRVAYEQYF.

This clone showed up just a few times. V gene TRBV4-3 combines with J gene TRBJ2-3; 12 bases fit TRBD2. Germline V gene sequence: CDR1 LGHNA, CDR2 YSLEER. Trimming took 3 bases from V and 6 from J; bases not matched to a gene: 7. There are 16 residues in the CDR3. CDR3 in DNA: TGCGCCAGCAGCCAGAGACTAGCGGGGGCGGGGGATACGCAGTATTTT. It yields the protein CASSQRLAGAGDTQYF.

For the CDR3, the DNA is TGTGCCAGCAGCTTGGGGCCCGGGGAGGGGACCCAGTACTTC. Protein: CASSLGPGEGTQYF. This chain uses TRBV5-6 with TRBJ2-5; TRBD2 matches at 7 bases. This CDR3 spans 14 amino acids. CDR1 and CDR2 (germline): SGHDT, YYEEEE. Trimming cost V 0 bases and J 7 bases; bases outside gene matches: 6.

The J gene is TRBJ1-1, the V gene TRBV4-3; D not resolved. This CDR3 is 15 amino acids long. The germline V gene encodes CDR1 LGHNA and CDR2 YSLEER. Between the trimmed V and J ends, which lost 0 bases and 0 bases, there was a span of 8 bases. CDR3 coding DNA: TGCGCCAGCAGCCAAGACTTCGGGTTGAACACTGAAGCTTTCTTT. Translating gives CASSQDFGLNTEAFF.